A single sample gave rise to the 29 T cell receptor beta chains below, sequenced in a study of shared clonotypes between healthy human individuals. Assay: immunoSEQ multiplex PCR; the TCRdb copy retains only in-frame clones and omits some. The table includes 1.4 million to 1.5 million clones, around 97% detected once. Sequenced sample: naive CD4+ T cells sorted from blood. Subset given: CD45RA+ positively selected. The receptor source for this set is a man in his thirties or forties in good health.

The chain uses TRBV5-4 and TRBJ2-1; 9 nucleotides match TRBD2. CDR1 is SGHNT and CDR2 is YYREEE in the germline V gene (reference sequence). This CDR3 comprises 16 residues. V lost 5 bases, J lost 9 bases, and 15 bases stayed unmatched. The CDR3 loop reads CASSFGGAGGVGEQFF. In DNA form, the CDR3 reads TGTGCCAGCAGTTTTGGAGGAGCGGGAGGAGTCGGTGAGCAGTTCTTC.

The CDR3 DNA sequence: TGTGCCAGCAGCCGGGGCCTAAAGGAAATCTACGAGCAGTACTTC. This sequence encodes CASSRGLKEIYEQYF. The chain links TRBV5-5 to TRBJ2-7; the D gene could be TRBD1 or TRBD2 (5 bases each). With 4 bases removed from V and 3 bases from J, the gap between germline ends came to 17 bases. Germline CDR1 SGHKS, CDR2 YYEKEE (reference sequence). This CDR3 comprises 15 residues.

V is TRBV5-1 and J is TRBJ2-3; no clear D. V lost 2 bases to trimming and J lost 3 bases, with 10 bases between them. CDR1 is SGHRS, CDR2 YFSETQ, per germline. The length of the CDR3 is 14 residues. CDR3 sequence (DNA): TGCGCCAGCAGCTTCATTGCCCTTACAGATACGCAGTATTTT. The encoded protein is CASSFIALTDTQYF. Full variable domain (missing parts from reference TRBV5-1 and TRBJ2-3): KAGVTQTPRYLIKTRGQQVTLSCSPISGHRSVSWYQQTPGQGLQFLFEYFSETQRNKGNFPGRFSGRQFSNSRSEMNVSTLELGDSALYLCASSFIALTDTQYFGPGTRLTVL.

Regarding this clone: The same CDR3 also results from other DNA sequences found in this sample. The CDR3 here is CASSLTGYNEQFF. Here the CDR3 DNA reads TGTGCCAGCAGCTTAACGGGTTACAATGAGCAGTTCTTC. The chain links TRBV5-4 to TRBJ2-1; D is undetermined. Germline V gene sequence: CDR1 SGHNT, CDR2 YYREEE (reference sequence). There are 13 residues in the CDR3. Trimming removed 2 bases from V and 4 bases from J, with 7 bases in between.

V is TRBV7-3 and J is TRBJ1-5; TRBD1 might be the D (6 bases). Per germline, CDR1 SGHTA and CDR2 FQGTGA. The V and J ends lost 4 bases and 6 bases respectively, with 10 bases between them. The CDR3 extends over 13 amino acids. The CDR3 region has the DNA TGTGCCAGCAGCTCGGACAGTTTTCAGCCCCAGCATTTT. It codes for CASSSDSFQPQHF.

The gene calls are TRBV28 and TRBJ2-3, with TRBD2 identical over 10 bases. Germline CDR1 MDHEN, CDR2 SYDVKM. The length of the CDR3 is 15 residues. V lost 8 bases to trimming and J lost 4 bases; unmatched junction nucleotides: 9. The CDR3 DNA follows: TGTGCCAGCGTTAGCGGGGGGAAGTTGGCAGATACGCAGTATTTT. Translation: CASVSGGKLADTQYF.

This clone appeared a single time. This chain joins TRBV9 and TRBJ2-7; TRBD1 matches 7 bases. The CDR3 extends over 15 amino acids. Germline CDR1 and CDR2: SGDLS and YYNGEE. Trimming took 5 bases from V and 2 from J; bases not matched to a gene: 10. Written as DNA, the CDR3 is TGTGCCAGCAGAGACAGGGACCGTCTCGCCTACGAGCAGTACTTC. Translating it yields CASRDRDRLAYEQYF. Full variable domain (remainder filled in from reference TRBV9 and TRBJ2-7): DSGVTQTPKHLITATGQRVTLRCSPRSGDLSVYWYQQSLDQGLQFLIQYYNGEERAKGNILERFSAQQFPDLHSELNLSSLELGDSALYFCASRDRDRLAYEQYFGPGTRLTVT.

V usage is TRBV5-6 and J usage is TRBJ2-7, with D possibly matching TRBD1 (7 bases). Germline-derived CDR1 and CDR2 are SGHDT and YYEEEE. This CDR3 contains 14 residues. Deletions cut 5 bases from V and 1 base from J, with 13 bases between. CDR3 nucleotide sequence: TGTGCCAGCAGAAAACAGGGGAGGTCCTACGAGCAGTACTTC. This codes for CASRKQGRSYEQYF.

The chain is built from TRBV19 and TRBJ2-7; 9 bases map to TRBD2. The trim removed 3 bases at V and 1 base at J, leaving 4 bases unmatched. Looked up from germline, CDR1 is LNHDA and CDR2 is SQIVND (reference sequence). The length of the CDR3 is 15 residues. The CDR3 nucleotides read TGTGCCAGTAGTATTCCTGGACTAGCGTCCTACGAGCAGTACTTC. It yields the protein CASSIPGLASYEQYF.

Regarding this clone: The same CDR3 can be traced to other DNA sequences in this sample. The chain uses TRBV20-1 and TRBJ2-7; no clear D. The CDR3 consists of 11 residues. CDR1 and CDR2 from the germline V gene are DFQATT and SNEGSKA (reference sequence). V was cut by 0 bases and J by 5 bases, with 5 bases left in between. DNA of the CDR3: TGCAGTGCTAGAGATCTCCACGAGCAGTACTTC. Amino acid sequence: CSARDLHEQYF.

This chain links TRBV7-9 with TRBJ1-1; D perhaps matches TRBD1 (5 bases). The germline gives CDR1 SEHNR, CDR2 FQNEAQ (reference sequence). Trimming stripped 4 bases from V and 2 bases from J, with 14 bases between. CDR3 length: 15 residues. The chain's CDR3 is CASSSSRQLNTEAFF. The CDR3 coding sequence is TGTGCCAGCAGCTCCAGTCGACAGCTAAACACTGAAGCTTTCTTT.

The V call is TRBV18, the J call TRBJ2-1; possible D gene TRBD2, 6 bases. The CDR3 extends over 16 amino acids. Germline CDR1 KGHSH, CDR2 LQKENI. Trimming shortened V by 8 bases and J by 0 bases, and 17 bases separated the two germline ends. DNA of the CDR3: TGTGCCAGCGCGGGGTTAGCGGTCAGCTCCTACAATGAGCAGTTCTTC. Protein product: CASAGLAVSSYNEQFF.

The chain has TRBV5-1 and TRBJ2-3, with D perhaps TRBD1 (6 bases). V lost 7 bases and J lost 0, with 18 bases in between. There are 16 residues in the CDR3. CDR1 is SGHRS and CDR2 is YFSETQ in the germline V gene. Here the CDR3 DNA reads TGCGCCAGCGGTTTCCAGCCGGGACATAGCACAGATACGCAGTATTTT. This translates into CASGFQPGHSTDTQYF.

V and J are TRBV2 and TRBJ2-3; D is possibly TRBD1 or TRBD2 (5 bases each). The CDR3 contains 13 residues. Trimming shortened V by 3 bases and J by 10 bases, and 14 bases separated the two germline ends. Germline V gene lookup returns CDR1 SNHLY and CDR2 FYNNEI. CDR3: CASSEGPGTSQYF. Written as DNA, the CDR3 is TGTGCCAGCAGTGAGGGACCCGGGACCTCGCAGTATTTT.

The count of this clone is one. This chain joins TRBV2 and TRBJ2-7, with TRBD2 as a possible D gene (6 bases). From germline, CDR1 is SNHLY and CDR2 FYNNEI. This CDR3 spans 13 amino acids. V lost 7 bases and J lost 3, with 13 bases in between. This CDR3 reads CASTGGLGYEQYF. CDR3 nucleotides: TGTGCCAGCACCGGGGGATTAGGCTACGAGCAGTACTTC.

This chain joins TRBV28 and TRBJ2-1; TRBD2 matches at 9 bases. This CDR3 has 15 residues. Germline CDR1 MDHEN, CDR2 SYDVKM. The ends lost 4 bases at V and 6 bases at J; junction bases unmatched: 7. This CDR3 reads CASSSPGLASNEQFF. The CDR3, as DNA: TGTGCCAGCAGTTCCCCCGGACTAGCGAGCAATGAGCAGTTCTTC.

Concerning this clone: The same CDR3 also results from other DNA sequences found in this sample. The V gene is TRBV6-6, the J gene TRBJ1-1; D not certain. This CDR3 is built from 13 residues. V was pared by 6 bases and J by 1 base, with 9 bases between. Germline V CDR1 and CDR2: MNHNY, SVGAGI (reference sequence). Written as DNA, the CDR3 is TGTGCCAGCAGCCCAGACTCGAACACTGAAGCTTTCTTT. The encoded protein is CASSPDSNTEAFF.

The chain couples TRBV7-8 to TRBJ1-5; TRBD1 aligns across 7 bases. Trimming cost V 5 bases and J 7 bases; bases outside gene matches: 14. From germline, CDR1 is SGHVS and CDR2 FQNEAQ. This CDR3 region has 16 residues. The DNA for the CDR3 is TGTGCCAGCAGCGGCGCCGGACAGGCCCCGGGACAGCCCCAGCATTTT. It specifies CASSGAGQAPGQPQHF.

Worth noting for this clone: Other DNA sequences within the sample encode an identical CDR3. The chain recombines TRBV5-1 with TRBJ2-3; 13 bases agree with TRBD2. V gave up 4 bases and J gave up 1 base; unmatched junction bases: 3. The CDR3 sequence is 16 residues long. CDR1 and CDR2 from the germline V gene are SGHRS and YFSETQ. CDR3 nucleotide sequence: TGCGCCAGCAGCACTGGACTAGCGGGAGGCACAGATACGCAGTATTTT. Its translation is CASSTGLAGGTDTQYF.

This sequence joins TRBV5-4 and TRBJ2-3, with 10 bases identical to TRBD2. CDR3 size: 17 residues. CDR1 SGHNT and CDR2 YYREEE come from the germline V gene (reference sequence). V dropped 4 bases and J dropped 4; count of bases not matched to a gene: 12. The CDR3 loop is CASSLPTPSGRADTQYF. CDR3 bases: TGTGCCAGCAGCCTGCCTACTCCGAGCGGGAGGGCAGATACGCAGTATTTT.

This chain uses TRBV15 with TRBJ2-7; perhaps TRBD1 as D (5 bases). CDR1 LNHNV and CDR2 YYDKDF come from the germline V gene (reference sequence). This CDR3 spans 17 amino acids. Trimming removed 0 bases at V and 0 bases at J, with 15 bases between. The CDR3 region has the DNA TGTGCCACCAGCAGAGATTTCGGTTCAGGGATCTCCTACGAGCAGTACTTC. Translated: CATSRDFGSGISYEQYF.

Only a few counts were recorded for this clone. The CDR3 DNA sequence: TGCAGCGTCGGGACTGTCATGAACACTGAAGCTTTCTTT. Translation gives CSVGTVMNTEAFF. The chain recombines TRBV29-1 with TRBJ1-1, with a weak D call TRBD1 (5 bases). Trimming pared 6 bases from V and 0 bases from J, leaving 11 bases between. This CDR3 region has 13 residues. CDR1 and CDR2 (germline): SQVTM, ANQGSEA.

This clone has a handful of counts. This chain connects TRBV7-2 to TRBJ1-2; D remains unclear. The CDR3 length is 17 residues. The germline CDR1 and CDR2 sequences are SGHTA and FQGNSA. Trimming shortened V by 2 bases and J by 7 bases, and 23 bases separated the two germline ends. The CDR3 protein is CASSLRGSDPELGGYTF. The CDR3 nucleotides read TGTGCCAGCAGCTTACGTGGTTCCGATCCCGAACTGGGTGGCTACACCTTC.

J is TRBJ2-3 and V is TRBV14, with D perhaps being TRBD1 or TRBD2 (5 bases each). CDR3 length: 16 residues. Trimming took off 4 bases at V and 3 bases at J, with 17 bases between the two ends. The germline gives CDR1 SGHDN, CDR2 FVKESK. CDR3 nucleotide sequence: TGTGCCAGCAGCCCCGGGCAGGGAGACATAACAGATACGCAGTATTTT. Its protein is CASSPGQGDITDTQYF.

In DNA, the CDR3 is TGCGCCAGCAGCCGGGGGGGGGCCGGCGGCTACACCTTC. It codes for CASSRGGAGGYTF. V is TRBV5-1 and J is TRBJ1-2; maybe TRBD1 (6 bases). V gave up 4 bases and J gave up 8 bases, with 15 bases separating them. The CDR3 spans 13 residues. Germline V gives CDR1 SGHRS, CDR2 YFSETQ.

The chain has TRBV5-1 and TRBJ2-3; D is undetermined. The CDR3 has 15 residues. V was trimmed by 0 bases and J by 2 bases, leaving 10 bases between them. Germline-derived CDR1 and CDR2 are SGHRS and YFSETQ. The CDR3 here is CASSLVIGITDTQYF. The CDR3, as DNA: TGCGCCAGCAGCTTGGTAATAGGGATCACAGATACGCAGTATTTT.

This clone has only one observation. Other DNA variants within this sample encode the same CDR3. The V and J genes are TRBV5-4 and TRBJ2-7, with TRBD1 matching 9 bases. The V gene's germline CDR1 is SGHNT and CDR2 YYREEE (reference sequence). This CDR3 spans 13 amino acids. Trimming at V came to 2 bases and at J to 5 bases, leaving 2 bases not matched to a gene. The CDR3 DNA reads as TGTGCCAGCAGCTTACAGGGGGCAGACGAGCAGTACTTC. Residues: CASSLQGADEQYF. Looking up the rest from reference TRBV5-4 and TRBJ2-7 gives the full variable domain: ETGVTQSPTHLIKTRGQQVTLRCSSQSGHNTVSWYQQALGQGPQFIFQYYREEENGRGNFPPRFSGLQFPNYSSELNVNALELDDSALYLCASSLQGADEQYFGPGTRLTVT.

The chain recombines TRBV5-5 with TRBJ2-4; D may be TRBD2 (5 bases). This CDR3 has 17 amino acids. V was clipped by 4 bases and J by 1 base, with 18 bases between them. The germline CDR1 and CDR2 sequences are SGHKS and YYEKEE (reference sequence). The CDR3 spells CASSPIILGGAKNIQYF. CDR3 sequence (DNA): TGTGCCAGCAGCCCGATTATCCTCGGCGGGGCCAAAAACATTCAGTACTTC. The full variable domain, its missing parts supplied by reference TRBV5-5 and TRBJ2-4, is DAGVTQSPTHLIKTRGQQVTLRCSPISGHKSVSWYQQVLGQGPQFIFQYYEKEERGRGNFPDRFSARQFPNYSSELNVNALLLGDSALYLCASSPIILGGAKNIQYFGAGTRLSVL.

This clone has only one observation. J is TRBJ2-7 and V is TRBV2, with 15 bases aligning to TRBD2. The germline V gene has CDR1 SNHLY and CDR2 FYNNEI. The CDR3 contains 23 residues. V lost 6 bases, J lost 2 bases, and 26 bases stayed unmatched. For the CDR3, the DNA is TGTGCCAGCAGCGCCCGGGGGGACATAGGGACTAGCGGGAGGAATATGGGTACCTACGAGCAGTACTTC. This sequence encodes CASSARGDIGTSGRNMGTYEQYF.